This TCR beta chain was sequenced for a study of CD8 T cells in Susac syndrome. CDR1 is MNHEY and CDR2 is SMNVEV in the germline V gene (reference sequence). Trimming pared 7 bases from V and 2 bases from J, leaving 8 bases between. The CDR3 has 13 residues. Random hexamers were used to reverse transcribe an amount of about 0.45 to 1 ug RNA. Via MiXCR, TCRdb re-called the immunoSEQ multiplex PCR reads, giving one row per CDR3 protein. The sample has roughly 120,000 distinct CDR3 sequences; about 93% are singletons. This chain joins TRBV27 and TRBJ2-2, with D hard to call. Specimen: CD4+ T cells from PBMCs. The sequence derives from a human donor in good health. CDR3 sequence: CASTALNTGELFF. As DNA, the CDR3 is TGTGCCAGCACCGCCCTTAACACCGGGGAGCTGTTTTTT.